This record looks at one T cell receptor beta chain sequence and its context. This record comes from a study of monozygotic twins with inflammatory bowel disease. Per TCR library, 3500 ng of total RNA was used. TCRdb reprocessed the 5' RACE reads, keeping one entry per CDR3 protein, no DNA. The listing contains 210,000 or so distinct CDR3 sequences. CDR3 length: 15 amino acids. Per the germline V gene, CDR1 is LGHDT and CDR2 is YNNKEL (reference sequence). The chain has TRBV3-1 and TRBJ2-5; TCRdb reports TRBD2, a call that lacks DNA to check it against. Input material: blood. The clonotype originates from a human donor with ulcerative colitis or Crohn's disease, or a healthy co-twin of an affected twin (not recorded which). CDR3 in amino acids: CASSATTAAPETQYF.